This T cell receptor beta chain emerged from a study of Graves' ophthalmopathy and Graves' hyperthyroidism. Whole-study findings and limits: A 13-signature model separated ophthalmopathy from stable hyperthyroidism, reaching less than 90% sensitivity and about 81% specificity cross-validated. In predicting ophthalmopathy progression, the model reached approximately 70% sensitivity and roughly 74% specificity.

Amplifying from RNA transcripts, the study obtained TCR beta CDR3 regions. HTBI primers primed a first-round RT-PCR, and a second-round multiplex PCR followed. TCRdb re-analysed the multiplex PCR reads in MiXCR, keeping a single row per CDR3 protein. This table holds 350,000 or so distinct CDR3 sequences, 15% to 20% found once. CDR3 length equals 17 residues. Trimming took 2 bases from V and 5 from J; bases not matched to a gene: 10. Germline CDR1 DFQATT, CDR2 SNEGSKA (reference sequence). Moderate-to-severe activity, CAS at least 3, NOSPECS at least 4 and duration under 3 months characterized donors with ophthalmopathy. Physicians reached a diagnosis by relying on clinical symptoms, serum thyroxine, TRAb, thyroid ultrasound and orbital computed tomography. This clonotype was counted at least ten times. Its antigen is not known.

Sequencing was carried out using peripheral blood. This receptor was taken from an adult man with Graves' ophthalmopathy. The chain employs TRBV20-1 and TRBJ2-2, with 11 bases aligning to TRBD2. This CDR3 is CSARKSSGGYETGELFF. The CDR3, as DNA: TGCAGTGCTAGAAAATCTAGCGGGGGGTACGAAACCGGGGAGCTGTTTTTT.